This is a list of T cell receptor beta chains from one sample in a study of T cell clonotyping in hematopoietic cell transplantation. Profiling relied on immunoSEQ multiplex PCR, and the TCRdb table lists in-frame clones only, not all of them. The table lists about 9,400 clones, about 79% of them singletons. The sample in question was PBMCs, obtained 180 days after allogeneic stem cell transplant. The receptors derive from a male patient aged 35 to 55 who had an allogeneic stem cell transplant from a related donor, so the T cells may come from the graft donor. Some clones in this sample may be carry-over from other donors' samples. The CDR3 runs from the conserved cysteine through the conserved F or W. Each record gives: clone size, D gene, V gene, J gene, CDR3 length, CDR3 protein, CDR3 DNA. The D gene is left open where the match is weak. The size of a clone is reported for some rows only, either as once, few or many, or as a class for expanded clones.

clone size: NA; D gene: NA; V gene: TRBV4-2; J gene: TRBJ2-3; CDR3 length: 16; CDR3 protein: CASSQEPLAPTDTQYF; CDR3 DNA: TGTGCCAGCAGCCAAGAACCTTTAGCCCCTACAGATACGCAGTATTTT
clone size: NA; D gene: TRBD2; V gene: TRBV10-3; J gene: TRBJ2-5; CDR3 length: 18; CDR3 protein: CAISESIAGAPKQETQYF; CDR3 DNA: TGTGCCATCAGTGAGTCTATAGCGGGAGCACCGAAACAAGAGACCCAGTACTTC
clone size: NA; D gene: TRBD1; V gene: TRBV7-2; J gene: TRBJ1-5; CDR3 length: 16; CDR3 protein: CASSLGGQGPNQPQHF; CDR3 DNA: TGTGCCAGCAGCTTAGGGGGACAGGGGCCCAATCAGCCCCAGCATTTT
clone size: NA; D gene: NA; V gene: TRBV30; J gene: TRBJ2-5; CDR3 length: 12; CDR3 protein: CAWSVGRETQYF; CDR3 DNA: TGTGCCTGGAGTGTCGGGAGAGAGACCCAGTACTTC
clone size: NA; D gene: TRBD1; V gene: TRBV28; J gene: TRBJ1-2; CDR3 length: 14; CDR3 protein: CASKRTGPNYGYTF; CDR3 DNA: TGTGCCAGCAAACGGACAGGGCCTAACTATGGCTACACCTTC
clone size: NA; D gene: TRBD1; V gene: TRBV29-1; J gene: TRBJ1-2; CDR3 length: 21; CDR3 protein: CSVEGYVEGRDRGLWVYGYTF; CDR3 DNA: TGCAGCGTTGAAGGTTACGTTGAAGGACGGGACAGGGGCCTCTGGGTCTATGGCTACACCTTC
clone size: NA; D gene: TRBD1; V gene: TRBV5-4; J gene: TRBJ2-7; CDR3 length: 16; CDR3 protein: CASSWKRDRGLWEQYF; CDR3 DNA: TGTGCCAGCAGCTGGAAACGGGACAGGGGGCTTTGGGAGCAGTACTTC
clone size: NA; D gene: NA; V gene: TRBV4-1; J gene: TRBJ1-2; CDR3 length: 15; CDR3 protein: CASSQDGGLGYGYTF; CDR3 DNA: TGCGCCAGCAGCCAAGATGGGGGGTTAGGCTATGGCTACACCTTC
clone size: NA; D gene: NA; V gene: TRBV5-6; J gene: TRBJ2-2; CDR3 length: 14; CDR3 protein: CASSYQSVTGELFF; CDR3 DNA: TGTGCCAGCAGTTACCAATCGGTAACCGGGGAGCTGTTTTTT
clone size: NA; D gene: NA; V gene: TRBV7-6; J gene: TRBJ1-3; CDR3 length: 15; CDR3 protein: CASSLAVSSGNTIYF; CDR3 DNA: TGTGCCAGCAGCTTAGCCGTGAGCTCTGGAAACACCATATATTTT
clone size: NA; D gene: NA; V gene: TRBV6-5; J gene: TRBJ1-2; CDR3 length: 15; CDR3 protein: CASSSGTSANYGYTF; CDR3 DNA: TGTGCCAGCAGTTCTGGGACATCAGCTAACTATGGCTACACCTTC
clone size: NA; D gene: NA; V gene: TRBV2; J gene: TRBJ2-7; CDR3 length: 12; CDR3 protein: CASNASPYEQYF; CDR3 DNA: TGTGCCAGCAATGCTTCGCCCTACGAGCAGTACTTC
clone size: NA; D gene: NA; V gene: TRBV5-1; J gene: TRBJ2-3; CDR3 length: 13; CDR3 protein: CASSSQVTDTQYF; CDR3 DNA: TGCGCCAGCAGTTCACAGGTCACAGATACGCAGTATTTT
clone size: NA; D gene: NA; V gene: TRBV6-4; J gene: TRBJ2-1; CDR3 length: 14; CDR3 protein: CASSEMGGANEQFF; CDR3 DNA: TGTGCCAGCAGTGAAATGGGGGGGGCCAATGAGCAGTTCTTC
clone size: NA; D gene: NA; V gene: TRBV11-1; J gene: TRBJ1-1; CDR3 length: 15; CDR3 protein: CASSLLSGMNTEAFF; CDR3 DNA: TGTGCCAGCAGCTTACTTTCAGGCATGAACACTGAAGCTTTCTTT
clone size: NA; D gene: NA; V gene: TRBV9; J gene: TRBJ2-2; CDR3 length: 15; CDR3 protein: CASSGGAGYTGELFF; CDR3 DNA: TGTGCCAGCAGTGGGGGGGCTGGGTACACCGGGGAGCTGTTTTTT
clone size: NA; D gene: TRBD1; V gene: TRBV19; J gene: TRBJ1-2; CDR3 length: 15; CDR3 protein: CASSSGGALPYGYTF; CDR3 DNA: TGTGCCAGTAGTTCAGGGGGGGCACTCCCCTATGGCTACACCTTC
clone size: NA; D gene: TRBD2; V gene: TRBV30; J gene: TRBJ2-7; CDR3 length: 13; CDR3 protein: CAGRTSGAYEQYF; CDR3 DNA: TGTGCCGGAAGGACTAGCGGTGCATACGAGCAGTACTTC
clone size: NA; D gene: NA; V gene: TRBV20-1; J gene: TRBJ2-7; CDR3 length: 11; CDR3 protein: CSARKTYEQYF; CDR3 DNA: TGCAGTGCTCGCAAAACCTACGAGCAGTACTTC
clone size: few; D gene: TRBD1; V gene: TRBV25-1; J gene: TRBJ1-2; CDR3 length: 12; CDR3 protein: CASLQGVGGYTF; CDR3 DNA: TGTGCCAGCTTACAGGGGGTAGGGGGCTACACCTTC
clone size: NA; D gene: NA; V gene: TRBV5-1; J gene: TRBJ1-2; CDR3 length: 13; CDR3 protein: CASSLSPHYGYTF; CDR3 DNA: TGCGCCAGCAGCTTGTCCCCCCACTATGGCTACACCTTC
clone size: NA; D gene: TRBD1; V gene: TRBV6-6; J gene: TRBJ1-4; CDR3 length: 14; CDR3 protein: CASSQGAGNEKLFF; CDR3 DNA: TGTGCCAGCAGCCAGGGGGCGGGAAATGAAAAACTGTTTTTT
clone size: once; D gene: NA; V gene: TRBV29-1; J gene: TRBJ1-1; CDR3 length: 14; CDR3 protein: CSVASGGLNTEAFF; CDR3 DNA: TGCAGCGTTGCGAGTGGGGGGCTAAACACTGAAGCTTTCTTT
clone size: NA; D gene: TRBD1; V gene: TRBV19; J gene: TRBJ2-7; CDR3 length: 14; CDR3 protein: CASSTPGQNYEQYF; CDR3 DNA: TGTGCCAGTAGTACCCCGGGACAGAACTACGAGCAGTACTTC
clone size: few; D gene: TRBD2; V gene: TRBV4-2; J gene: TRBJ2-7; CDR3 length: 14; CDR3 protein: CASSQVAGVGEQYF; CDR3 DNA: TGTGCCAGCAGCCAAGTGGCGGGGGTCGGGGAGCAGTACTTC
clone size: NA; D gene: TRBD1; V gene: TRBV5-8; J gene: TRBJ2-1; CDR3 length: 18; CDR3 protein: CASSFLEFAGGAYNEQFF; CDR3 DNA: TGTGCCAGCAGCTTTCTCGAGTTCGCAGGGGGCGCCTACAATGAGCAGTTCTTC
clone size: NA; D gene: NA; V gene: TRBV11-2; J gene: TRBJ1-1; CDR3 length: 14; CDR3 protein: CASSLDLWGLEAFF; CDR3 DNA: TGTGCCAGCAGCTTAGATCTATGGGGGCTTGAAGCTTTCTTT
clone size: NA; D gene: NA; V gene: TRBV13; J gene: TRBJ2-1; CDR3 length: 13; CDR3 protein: CASSVTENNEQFF; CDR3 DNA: TGTGCCAGCAGCGTGACAGAGAACAATGAGCAGTTCTTC
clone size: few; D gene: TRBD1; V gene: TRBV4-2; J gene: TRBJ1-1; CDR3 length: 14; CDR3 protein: CASSRGTGGTEAFF; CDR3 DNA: TGTGCCAGCAGCCGAGGGACAGGGGGCACTGAAGCTTTCTTT
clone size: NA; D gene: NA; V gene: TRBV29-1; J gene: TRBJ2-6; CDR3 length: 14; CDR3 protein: CSVAFGAGANVLTF; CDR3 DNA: TGCAGCGTCGCCTTTGGAGCTGGGGCCAACGTCCTGACTTTC
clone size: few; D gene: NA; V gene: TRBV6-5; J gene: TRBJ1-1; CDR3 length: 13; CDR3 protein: CASSSMGREEAFF; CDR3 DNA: TGTGCCAGCAGTTCTATGGGCAGGGAAGAAGCTTTCTTT
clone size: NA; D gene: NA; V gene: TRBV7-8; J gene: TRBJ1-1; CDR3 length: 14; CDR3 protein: CASSLYSGGTEAFF; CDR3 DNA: TGTGCCAGCAGCTTGTACTCGGGGGGCACTGAAGCTTTCTTT
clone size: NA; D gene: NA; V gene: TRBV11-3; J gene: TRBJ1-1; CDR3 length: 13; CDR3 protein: CASSQGLNTEAFF; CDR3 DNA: TGTGCCAGCAGCCAAGGCCTGAACACTGAAGCTTTCTTT
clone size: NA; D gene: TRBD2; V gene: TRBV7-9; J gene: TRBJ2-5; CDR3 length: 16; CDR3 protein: CASTPRGLAERETQYF; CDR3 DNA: TGTGCCAGCACCCCCCGTGGGCTAGCGGAGAGGGAGACCCAGTACTTC
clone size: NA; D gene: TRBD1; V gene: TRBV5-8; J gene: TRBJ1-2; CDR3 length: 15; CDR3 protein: CASSGWTGGNYGYTF; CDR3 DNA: TGTGCCAGCAGCGGATGGACAGGCGGTAACTATGGCTACACCTTC
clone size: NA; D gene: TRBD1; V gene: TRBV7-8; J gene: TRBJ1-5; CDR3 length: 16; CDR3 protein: CASSSRRQGLGQPQHF; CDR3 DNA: TGTGCCAGCAGCTCCCGGCGACAGGGACTCGGTCAGCCCCAGCATTTT
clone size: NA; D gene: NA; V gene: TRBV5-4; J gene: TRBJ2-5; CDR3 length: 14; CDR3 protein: CASSPGLSQETQYF; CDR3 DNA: TGTGCCAGCAGCCCAGGACTAAGCCAAGAGACCCAGTACTTC
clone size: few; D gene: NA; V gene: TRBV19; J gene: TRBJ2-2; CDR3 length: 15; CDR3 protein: CASSIEGTRTGELFF; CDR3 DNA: TGTGCCAGTAGTATTGAGGGGACGAGGACCGGGGAGCTGTTTTTT
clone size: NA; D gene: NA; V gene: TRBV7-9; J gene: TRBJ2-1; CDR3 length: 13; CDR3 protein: CASSLRGPNEQFF; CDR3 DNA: TGTGCCAGCAGCTTACGAGGACCCAATGAGCAGTTCTTC
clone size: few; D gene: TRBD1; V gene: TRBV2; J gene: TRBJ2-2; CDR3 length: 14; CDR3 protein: CASSVGTGAGELFF; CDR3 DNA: TGTGCCAGCAGTGTCGGGACAGGGGCCGGGGAGCTGTTTTTT
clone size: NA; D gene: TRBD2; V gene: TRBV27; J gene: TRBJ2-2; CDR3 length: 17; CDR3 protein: CASSRLAGTSGTGELFF; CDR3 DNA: TGTGCCAGCAGCAGGTTAGCCGGGACTAGCGGCACCGGGGAGCTGTTTTTT
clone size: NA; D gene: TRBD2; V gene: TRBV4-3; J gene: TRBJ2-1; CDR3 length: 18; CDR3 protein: CASSRGLAGGPGEGEQFF; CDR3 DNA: TGCGCCAGCAGCCGGGGACTAGCGGGAGGACCGGGCGAGGGTGAGCAGTTCTTC
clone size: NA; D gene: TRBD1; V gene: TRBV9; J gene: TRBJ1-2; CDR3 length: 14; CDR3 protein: CASSVGQGAIGYTF; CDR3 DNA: TGTGCCAGCAGCGTGGGACAGGGGGCTATTGGCTACACCTTC
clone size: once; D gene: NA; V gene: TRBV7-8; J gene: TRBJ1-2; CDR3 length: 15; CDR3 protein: CASSLTRTLFYGYTF; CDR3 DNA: TGTGCCAGCAGCTTAACCCGGACTTTGTTCTATGGCTACACCTTC
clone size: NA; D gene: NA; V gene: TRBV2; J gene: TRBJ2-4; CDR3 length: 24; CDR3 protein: CASSELWSPTPQLRQGAGWDIQYF; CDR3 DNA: TGTGCCAGCAGTGAACTCTGGTCCCCGACCCCACAATTGCGACAGGGAGCGGGATGGGACATTCAGTACTTC
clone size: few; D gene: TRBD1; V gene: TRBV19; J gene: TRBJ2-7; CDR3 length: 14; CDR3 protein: CASSISGGGYEQYF; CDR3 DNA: TGTGCCAGTAGTATTTCAGGGGGCGGTTACGAGCAGTACTTC
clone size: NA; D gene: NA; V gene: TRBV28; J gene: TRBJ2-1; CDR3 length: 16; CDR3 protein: CASSLPGAQTYNEQFF; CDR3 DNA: TGTGCCAGCAGTTTGCCAGGGGCTCAAACCTACAATGAGCAGTTCTTC
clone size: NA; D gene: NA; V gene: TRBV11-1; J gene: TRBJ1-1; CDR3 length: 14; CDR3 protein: CASSYRQMNTEAFF; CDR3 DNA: TGTGCCAGCAGCTACCGACAGATGAACACTGAAGCTTTCTTT
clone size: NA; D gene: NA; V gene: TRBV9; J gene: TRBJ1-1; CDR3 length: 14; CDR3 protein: CASNAGRGNTEAFF; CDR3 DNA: TGTGCCAGCAACGCAGGGAGGGGAAACACTGAAGCTTTCTTT
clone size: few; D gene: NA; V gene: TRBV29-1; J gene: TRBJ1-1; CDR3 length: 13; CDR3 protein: CSVEATWNTEAFF; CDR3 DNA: TGCAGCGTTGAAGCCACCTGGAACACTGAAGCTTTCTTT
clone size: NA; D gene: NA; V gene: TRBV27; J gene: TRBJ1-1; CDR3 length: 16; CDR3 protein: CASSLFPGPMNTEAFF; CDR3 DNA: TGTGCCAGCAGTTTATTTCCAGGACCGATGAACACTGAAGCTTTCTTT
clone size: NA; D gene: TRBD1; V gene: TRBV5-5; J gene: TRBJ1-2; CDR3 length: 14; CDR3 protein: CASSPGQGRYGYTF; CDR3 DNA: TGTGCCAGCAGCCCGGGACAGGGCCGGTATGGCTACACCTTC
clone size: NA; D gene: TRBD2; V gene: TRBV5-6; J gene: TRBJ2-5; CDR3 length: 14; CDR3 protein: CASSPAWGGETQYF; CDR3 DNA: TGTGCCAGCAGCCCGGCCTGGGGGGGGGAGACCCAGTACTTC
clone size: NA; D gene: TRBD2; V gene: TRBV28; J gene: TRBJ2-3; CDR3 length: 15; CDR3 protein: CASSFGLAAFDTQYF; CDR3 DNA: TGTGCCAGCAGTTTCGGACTAGCGGCCTTCGATACGCAGTATTTT